This passage covers 31 T cell receptor beta chains from one sample sequenced in a study of glioma-infiltrating T cells after dendritic cell vaccination. Regarding time point: after dendritic cell vaccination, including at tumor progression/relapse. The protocol was immunoSEQ multiplex PCR, while the TCRdb copy is restricted to in-frame clones and leaves out a portion. The table shows over 80,000 clones, with roughly four fifths occurring only once. The specimen comprised blood, sampled after dendritic cell vaccination. These receptors originate from a human donor with glioblastoma.

This chain uses TRBV6-5 with TRBJ1-1, with 7 bases lining up with TRBD1. The CDR3 length is 14 residues. Per the germline V gene, CDR1 is MNHEY and CDR2 is SVGAGI. Unmatched junction bases numbered 5, after V lost 0 bases and J lost 7 bases. The CDR3 DNA follows: TGTGCCAGCAGTTACTCCCTATGGACAGGTGAAGCTTTCTTT. This codes for CASSYSLWTGEAFF.

The V and J genes are TRBV6-1 and TRBJ1-3, with D perhaps TRBD1 (5 bases). The ends were cut back, 6 bases at V and 8 bases at J, with 8 bases in the middle. The CDR3 runs to 11 residues. In germline, CDR1 is MNHNS, CDR2 SASEGT. Written as DNA, the CDR3 is TGTGCCAGCAGACAGGTGGACACCATATATTTT. This gives the protein CASRQVDTIYF.

The CDR3 DNA sequence: TGCGCCAGCAGCCGCAAAACACAGGGGGCGGGCGGTGAAAAACTGTTTTTT. It is translated as CASSRKTQGAGGEKLFF. This chain uses TRBV4-1 with TRBJ1-4; TRBD1 agrees at 9 bases. The V gene end was trimmed by 4 bases and the J gene end by 7 bases; junction bases not matched to a gene: 13. CDR3 length equals 17 residues. CDR1 is MGHRA and CDR2 is YSYEKL in the germline V gene.

The chain links TRBV12-5 to TRBJ1-3; TRBD1 might be the D (5 bases). CDR1 and CDR2 from the germline V gene are LGHNT and FRNRAP. There are 14 residues in the CDR3. With 5 bases removed from V and 0 bases from J, the gap between germline ends came to 8 bases. This chain's CDR3 is CASGPGSSGNTIYF. The CDR3 DNA is TGTGCTAGTGGTCCAGGGTCCTCTGGAAACACCATATATTTT.

CDR3 bases: TGCGCCAGCAGCCAAGTACCCCCGGGACTAGCGGGTTACAATGAGCAGTTCTTC. It specifies CASSQVPPGLAGYNEQFF. The chain carries TRBV4-1 and TRBJ2-1, with 12 positions matching TRBD2. Per the germline V gene, CDR1 is MGHRA and CDR2 is YSYEKL. The ends lost 1 base at V and 4 bases at J; junction bases unmatched: 8. This CDR3 comprises 18 residues.

The chain recombines TRBV5-6 with TRBJ1-1; no reliable D call. The CDR3 runs to 16 residues. V lost 6 bases to trimming and J lost 0 bases, with 18 bases between them. Germline V gene data show CDR1 as SGHDT and CDR2 as YYEEEE. CDR3 region: CASKTLALLLNTEAFF. The CDR3, as DNA: TGTGCCAGCAAAACCCTCGCTCTATTGTTGAACACTGAAGCTTTCTTT.

V is TRBV28 and J is TRBJ1-3; D may be TRBD1 (5 bases). In germline, CDR1 is MDHEN, CDR2 SYDVKM. Trimming pared 8 bases from V and 2 bases from J, leaving 10 bases between. CDR3 length: 13 amino acids. Here the CDR3 DNA reads TGTGCCAGCTTCGGGGGGGCTGGAAACACCATATATTTT. Protein product: CASFGGAGNTIYF. The full variable domain, its missing parts supplied by reference TRBV28 and TRBJ1-3, is DVKVTQSSRYLVKRTGEKVFLECVQDMDHENMFWYRQDPGLGLRLIYFSYDVKMKEKGDIPEGYSVSREKKERFSLILESASTNQTSMYLCASFGGAGNTIYFGEGSWLTVV.

The V and J genes are TRBV11-2 and TRBJ2-6; tentative D call: TRBD2 (5 bases). CDR3 length: 17 amino acids. The germline V and J ends were trimmed by 3 bases and 2 bases, with 14 bases remaining between them. In germline, CDR1 is SGHAT, CDR2 FQNNGV. The DNA for the CDR3 is TGTGCCAGCAGCTTGATAGGGAGCACCGCTGGGGCCAACGTCCTGACTTTC. Encoded protein: CASSLIGSTAGANVLTF.

V is TRBV30 and J is TRBJ2-3; 10 bases map to TRBD1. Germline assignment: CDR1 GTSNPN and CDR2 SVGIG (reference sequence). J was trimmed by 7 bases and V by 2 bases; bases with no gene match: 9. The CDR3 runs to 15 residues. The CDR3 protein is CAWSPRDRGRNTQYF. The CDR3 DNA sequence: TGTGCCTGGAGTCCCAGGGACAGGGGACGAAATACGCAGTATTTT.

This clone was found once. The genes are TRBV30 and TRBJ1-1, with D perhaps matching TRBD1 (5 bases). CDR1 is GTSNPN, CDR2 SVGIG, per germline (reference sequence). With 5 bases removed from V and 7 bases from J, the gap between germline ends came to 11 bases. The CDR3 loop spans 11 amino acids. The chain's CDR3 is CAWGRQGEAFF. In DNA form, the CDR3 reads TGTGCCTGGGGCCGCCAGGGTGAAGCTTTCTTT.

The chain joins TRBV5-4 to TRBJ1-2; D call uncertain. The CDR3 runs to 14 residues. The ends were cut back, 0 bases at V and 6 bases at J, with 12 bases in the middle. Germline CDR1 and CDR2: SGHNT and YYREEE (reference sequence). The chain's CDR3 is CASSLAAGGNGYTF. The DNA for the CDR3 is TGTGCCAGCAGCTTGGCCGCAGGAGGAAATGGCTACACCTTC.

J is TRBJ2-1 and V is TRBV7-8, with 10 bases matching TRBD1. The junction had 12 bases not matched to a gene; V was cut back by 11 bases and J by 5 bases. CDR3 size: 15 residues. Germline V gene data show CDR1 as SGHVS and CDR2 as FQNEAQ. CDR3: CASFTGTGAHNEQFF. The CDR3 DNA follows: TGTGCCTCCTTTACCGGGACAGGGGCACACAATGAGCAGTTCTTC.

This clone has a single count. The chain combines TRBV19 with TRBJ2-3, with TRBD2 matching 7 bases. CDR1 and CDR2 (germline): LNHDA, SQIVND (reference sequence). The trim removed 4 bases at V and 1 base at J, leaving 8 bases unmatched. The CDR3 length is 16 residues. The CDR3 region is CASSTIGLGGTDTQYF. CDR3 DNA sequence: TGTGCCAGTAGTACGATTGGACTAGGGGGCACAGATACGCAGTATTTT. Based on the CDR3 plus reference TRBV19 and TRBJ2-3, the full variable domain is DGGITQSPKYLFRKEGQNVTLSCEQNLNHDAMYWYRQDPGQGLRLIYYSQIVNDFQKGDIAEGYSVSREKKESFPLTVTSAQKNPTAFYLCASSTIGLGGTDTQYFGPGTRLTVL.

This rearrangement joins TRBV4-1 to TRBJ2-7; 11 bases are a match to TRBD1. The CDR3 is 17 residues long. V was clipped by 4 bases and J by 2 bases; unmatched bases: 10. Germline loops: CDR1 MGHRA, CDR2 YSYEKL. CDR3 DNA: TGCGCCAGCAGCCTGGGCATCCCGGGACAGGGGGCCTACGAGCAGTACTTC. Its translation: CASSLGIPGQGAYEQYF.

The chain has TRBV25-1 and TRBJ2-1; perhaps TRBD2 as D (6 bases). CDR1 is MGHDK, CDR2 SYGVNS, per germline. The V and J ends lost 2 bases and 8 bases respectively, with 13 bases between them. CDR3 size: 14 residues. In nucleotides, the CDR3 is TGTGCCAGCAGTGAAATAGCGGAGAGGGATGAGCAGTTCTTC. It codes for CASSEIAERDEQFF.

Points on this clone: Its ends do not fully match the called genes, so a read error is possible. The V call is TRBV2, the J call TRBJ1-2, with D possibly matching TRBD1 (5 bases). Germline V gene sequence: CDR1 SNHLY, CDR2 FYNNEI. This CDR3 has 11 amino acids. DNA for the CDR3: TGTGCCAGCAGAGCCCGGGACTCCAGCGGCTTC. It translates to CASRARDSSGF.

The J gene is TRBJ1-2, the V gene TRBV7-8; D perhaps matches TRBD1 (6 bases). The V end lost 5 bases, the J end lost 4 bases, and 17 bases lay between the germline ends. CDR1 and CDR2 from the germline V gene are SGHVS and FQNEAQ. This CDR3 spans 15 amino acids. The CDR3 region is CASSPGGGRGYGYTF. In nucleotides, the CDR3 is TGTGCCAGCAGCCCCGGCGGGGGGCGAGGCTATGGCTACACCTTC.

V usage is TRBV19 and J usage is TRBJ1-5; 7 bases match TRBD1. The V gene's germline CDR1 is LNHDA and CDR2 SQIVND (reference sequence). The CDR3 totals 14 residues. V was clipped by 5 bases and J by 6 bases; unmatched bases: 7. CDR3 loop: CASSPRQGIQPQHF. The CDR3 nucleotides read TGTGCCAGTAGTCCAAGACAGGGAATTCAGCCCCAGCATTTT.

The chain couples TRBV6-1 to TRBJ2-5; 7 bases map to TRBD2. CDR1 and CDR2 (germline): MNHNS, SASEGT. The CDR3 has 15 amino acids. V lost 6 bases and J lost 7; bases outside the gene matches: 14. The CDR3 protein is CASRGDGGSGRTQYF. CDR3 coding DNA: TGTGCCAGCAGGGGGGACGGGGGGTCCGGGAGGACCCAGTACTTC.

This chain links TRBV18 with TRBJ1-3; no firm D call. The CDR3 contains 14 residues. Germline V lookup: CDR1 KGHSH, CDR2 LQKENI. Trimming shortened V by 0 bases and J by 0 bases, and 3 bases separated the two germline ends. Here the CDR3 reads CASSPPYSGNTIYF. CDR3 DNA sequence: TGTGCCAGCTCACCACCCTACTCTGGAAACACCATATATTTT.

Regarding this clone: At one end, the junction sequence differs from germline, possibly due to a read error. The chain couples TRBV18 to TRBJ1-2; D is possibly TRBD1 (5 bases). The CDR3 loop spans 13 amino acids. Germline lookup yields CDR1 KGHSH and CDR2 LQKENI. CDR3 sequence reads: CGSSGGDNYGYTF. CDR3 nucleotide sequence: TGCGGGTCGAGCGGGGGGGACAACTATGGCTACACCTTC.

This chain's CDR3 is CASSPRDSGGHGEQFF. The CDR3 coding sequence is TGTGCCAGCAGCCCCCGCGATAGCGGGGGGCACGGAGAGCAGTTCTTC. This chain joins TRBV4-2 and TRBJ2-1, with 10 nucleotides matching TRBD2. The trim removed 4 bases at V and 10 bases at J, leaving 13 bases unmatched. CDR1 is LGHNA and CDR2 is YNFKEQ in the germline V gene. The CDR3 contains 16 residues.

The chain employs TRBV9 and TRBJ2-5; 7 bases match TRBD2. Germline V gene data show CDR1 as SGDLS and CDR2 as YYNGEE. The trim removed 0 bases at V and 5 bases at J, leaving 7 bases unmatched. The CDR3 is 15 amino acids. This chain's CDR3 is CASSVGGSKGETQYF. Written as DNA, the CDR3 is TGTGCCAGCAGCGTAGGCGGGAGTAAGGGGGAGACCCAGTACTTC.

The chain carries TRBV6-5 and TRBJ1-1; 10 bases are a match to TRBD1. This CDR3 is 13 amino acids long. CDR1 MNHEY and CDR2 SVGAGI come from the germline V gene. V lost 7 bases and J lost 4; bases outside the gene matches: 3. CDR3 DNA sequence: TGTGCCAGCACCGACAGGGGGCCCACTGAAGCTTTCTTT. Translation gives CASTDRGPTEAFF.

The rearrangement uses TRBV29-1 and TRBJ1-2; 10 bases agree with TRBD1. The CDR3 consists of 13 residues. V shed 6 bases and J 2 bases; nucleotides not matched to a gene: 3. From germline, CDR1 is SQVTM and CDR2 ANQGSEA. For the CDR3, the DNA is TGCAGCGTCGGGACAGGGGTGAACTATGGCTACACCTTC. As protein: CSVGTGVNYGYTF.

The V gene is TRBV7-8, the J gene TRBJ2-1; D perhaps matches TRBD1 (6 bases). This CDR3 contains 15 residues. CDR1 and CDR2 (germline): SGHVS, FQNEAQ. Trimming left V 5 bases short and J 0 bases short, with 11 bases between. CDR3 coding DNA: TGTGCCAGCAGCCGGGACACGAGCTCCTACAATGAGCAGTTCTTC. Translating it yields CASSRDTSSYNEQFF.

The chain employs TRBV4-1 and TRBJ2-2, with 8 bases that match TRBD1. Germline CDR1 reads MGHRA; CDR2 reads YSYEKL. CDR3 length equals 17 residues. Trimming removed 4 bases from V and 0 bases from J; junction bases left unmatched: 7. For the CDR3, the DNA is TGCGCCAGCAGCCGACTCCCGGACAGGGCGAACACCGGGGAGCTGTTTTTT. Its protein is CASSRLPDRANTGELFF.

V is TRBV7-2 and J is TRBJ1-5; 7 positions match TRBD1. This CDR3 spans 14 amino acids. The ends lost 5 bases at V and 3 bases at J; junction bases unmatched: 4. The germline V gene encodes CDR1 SGHTA and CDR2 FQGNSA. As DNA, the CDR3 is TGTGCCAGCAGCCCGGACAGGTACAATCAGCCCCAGCATTTT. Translation gives CASSPDRYNQPQHF.

The chain employs TRBV6-5 and TRBJ2-1; D might be TRBD2 (6 bases). The germline V gene encodes CDR1 MNHEY and CDR2 SVGAGI. The length of the CDR3 is 14 residues. The V end lost 7 bases, the J end lost 8 bases, and 18 bases lay between the germline ends. CDR3 region: CASKVTGAWDEQFF. CDR3 bases: TGTGCCAGCAAAGTTACGGGAGCTTGGGATGAGCAGTTCTTC.

V usage is TRBV4-1 and J usage is TRBJ1-5; 11 bases line up with TRBD1. Germline values: CDR1 MGHRA, CDR2 YSYEKL. The CDR3 has 18 amino acids. With V trimmed by 4 bases and J by 6 bases, 14 bases remained unmatched. Here the CDR3 DNA reads TGCGCCAGCAGCCTGACATTAACAGCCGGGACAGGGGGTCAGCCCCAGCATTTT. Encoded protein: CASSLTLTAGTGGQPQHF.

This clone was observed a few times. The rearrangement links TRBV18 to TRBJ1-1; 8 bases are a match to TRBD1. V lost 5 bases and J lost 8; bases outside the gene matches: 7. The CDR3 has 13 residues. Germline V gives CDR1 KGHSH, CDR2 LQKENI. The CDR3 protein is CASSSQGAREAFF. CDR3 DNA: TGTGCCAGCTCATCCCAGGGGGCGAGGGAAGCTTTCTTT.